Presented here are 8 T cell receptor beta chains from one specimen sequenced in a study of OX40 agonist ivuxolimab in advanced cancers. Only in-frame clones appear in the TCRdb table, and some are missing; sequencing was by immunoSEQ multiplex PCR. The sample yields about 150,000 clones, 85% to 95% seen once. The sample here was CD4+ or CD8+ T cells sorted from blood, taken in a trial of the OX40 agonist ivuxolimab. Every receptor here comes from an adult with an advanced solid tumor such as melanoma, head and neck, liver or kidney cancer.

The chain combines TRBV11-3 with TRBJ2-3; 11 bases agree with TRBD2. CDR1 SGHNT and CDR2 YENEEA come from the germline V gene. The CDR3 length is 18 residues. The ends lost 4 bases at V and 5 bases at J; junction bases unmatched: 14. The CDR3 region is CASSSGSGRVNGGDTQYF. The DNA of the CDR3 is TGTGCCAGCAGCTCGGGTAGCGGGAGGGTAAACGGTGGAGATACGCAGTATTTT.

This rearrangement joins TRBV20-1 to TRBJ2-4; no firm D call. CDR1 DFQATT and CDR2 SNEGSKA come from the germline V gene (reference sequence). The CDR3 covers 11 residues. V was trimmed by 3 bases and J by 13 bases, leaving 13 bases between them. CDR3 loop: CSASYLDRQYF. The CDR3 bases are TGCAGTGCTAGTTACCTAGACCGCCAGTACTTC.

V is TRBV1 and J is TRBJ1-5; the table's D call of TRBD1 was not tested on the DNA. TRBV1 is designated a pseudogene. The CDR3 extends over 15 amino acids. The CDR3 spells CTSTYHRVSNQPQHF. The CDR3 DNA reads TGCACCAGCACGTATCACAGGGTTAGCAATCAGCCCCAGCATTTT.

This chain uses TRBV5-6 with TRBJ1-2, with D possibly being TRBD1 (6 bases). Trimming removed 0 bases at V and 8 bases at J, with 14 bases between. This CDR3 is built from 14 residues. CDR1 is SGHDT and CDR2 is YYEEEE in the germline V gene. The CDR3 is CASSLDRAAGGYTF. The CDR3 region has the DNA TGTGCCAGCAGCTTGGACAGGGCAGCTGGCGGCTACACCTTC. The whole variable domain, remainder taken from reference TRBV5-6 and TRBJ1-2, is DAGVTQSPTHLIKTRGQQVTLRCSPKSGHDTVSWYQQALGQGPQFIFQYYEEEERQRGNFPDRFSGHQFPNYSSELNVNALLLGDSALYLCASSLDRAAGGYTFGSGTRLTVV.

The rearrangement links TRBV6-1 to TRBJ2-2; D gene unclear. The CDR3 is 13 residues long. V dropped 6 bases and J dropped 4 bases, with 9 bases sitting between them. Germline CDR1 is MNHNS and CDR2 is SASEGT. The CDR3 bases are TGTGCCAGCAGAGCTATGCGCACCGGGGAGCTGTTTTTT. Translated, it gives CASRAMRTGELFF.

As to this clone: Other DNA sequences of this sample code for an identical CDR3. The V call is TRBV18, the J call TRBJ2-5, with a tentative D call TRBD1 (5 bases). V lost 0 bases and J lost 3, with 5 bases in between. Germline CDR1 KGHSH, CDR2 LQKENI. The CDR3 has 13 residues. The DNA for the CDR3 is TGTGCCAGCTCACCACCAGGGGAAGAGACCCAGTACTTC. Its translation is CASSPPGEETQYF. Full variable domain (rest looked up from reference TRBV18 and TRBJ2-5): NAGVMQNPRHLVRRRGQEARLRCSPMKGHSHVYWYRQLPEEGLKFMVYLQKENIIDESGMPKERFSAEFPKEGPSILRIQQVVRGDSAAYFCASSPPGEETQYFGPGTRLLVL.

The chain combines TRBV7-2 with TRBJ1-2, with D unclear. The CDR3 is 13 residues long. V was trimmed by 1 base and J by 6 bases, leaving 9 bases between them. Germline CDR1 reads SGHTA; CDR2 reads FQGNSA. The CDR3 sequence: CASSLGLPDGYTF. The CDR3 nucleotides are TGTGCCAGCAGCTTAGGGTTACCCGATGGCTACACCTTC.

CDR3 DNA: TGCAGTGCCGGATTTCAGGGACAGGGTTTCTTC. It translates to CSAGFQGQGFF. The rearrangement uses TRBV20-1 and TRBJ2-1, with TRBD1 matching over 9 bases. Germline trimming cut 6 bases from V and 16 bases from J; bases unmatched to any gene: 10. The germline V gene encodes CDR1 DFQATT and CDR2 SNEGSKA (reference sequence). This CDR3 region has 11 residues.